This is a list of T cell receptor beta chains from one sample in a study of blood T cell repertoires in COVID-19. Some clones are missing from TCRdb's copy, which holds only in-frame ones; the method was immunoSEQ multiplex PCR. Of 350,000 to 450,000 clones in the sample, about nine tenths were seen once. The sequencing input was PBMCs or T cells enriched from blood (not recorded which). These receptors were collected from a middle-aged woman who had been exposed to COVID-19. Each CDR3 is given with its conserved first and last residue. A D gene is named only where the DNA matches it firmly. Some rows mark clone size as missing; the rest say once, few, many or name a class of expanded clone.

J	V	size	D	CDR3	DNA
TRBJ1-3	TRBV3-1/TRBV3-2	-	TRBD1	CASRLTGTGIHGNTIYF	TGTGCCAGCAGGTTGACTGGGACAGGGATTCACGGAAACACCATATATTTT
TRBJ2-1	TRBV18	once	TRBD2	CASSPRTSGGGYNEQFF	TGTGCCAGCTCACCCCGGACTAGCGGGGGGGGATACAATGAGCAGTTCTTC
TRBJ1-5	TRBV18	-	-	CASSPRVQAINQPQHF	TGTGCCAGCTCACCCAGAGTCCAGGCTATCAATCAGCCCCAGCATTTT
TRBJ1-1	TRBV7-8	-	-	CASSLMEDTEAFF	TGTGCCAGCAGCTTAATGGAGGACACTGAAGCTTTCTTT
TRBJ1-1	TRBV29-1	-	TRBD1	CSVSTGAQDTEAFF	TGCAGCGTCTCCACAGGGGCTCAGGACACTGAAGCTTTCTTT
TRBJ1-1	TRBV7-2	few	-	CASSSQGGVGTEAFF	TGTGCCAGCAGCTCCCAGGGCGGGGTCGGCACTGAAGCTTTCTTT
TRBJ2-1	TRBV12-3/TRBV12-4	-	-	CASSLLVNGEQFF	TGTGCCAGCAGTTTACTGGTAAACGGTGAGCAGTTCTTC
TRBJ1-1	TRBV29-1	once	-	CSVEGRLNTEAFF	TGCAGCGTTGAGGGGAGGTTGAACACTGAAGCTTTCTTT
TRBJ2-7	TRBV9	-	-	CASSVEPSTYEQYF	TGTGCCAGCAGCGTAGAGCCTTCCACCTACGAGCAGTACTTC
TRBJ2-3	TRBV5-4	-	-	CASSLAGTDTQYF	TGTGCCAGCAGCTTGGCAGGGACAGATACGCAGTATTTT
TRBJ1-3	TRBV6-2/TRBV6-3	-	-	CASSPKSKHGRGGNTIYF	TGTGCCAGCAGCCCTAAATCAAAACACGGGAGAGGTGGAAACACCATATATTTT
TRBJ2-7	TRBV5-1	-	-	CASSGDWGRYEQYF	TGCGCCAGCAGCGGGGACTGGGGTCGTTACGAGCAGTACTTC
TRBJ1-4	TRBV19	once	TRBD1	CASSNGQGREKLFF	TGTGCCAGTAGTAACGGACAGGGCCGGGAAAAACTGTTTTTT
TRBJ1-1	TRBV14	-	-	CASSLTQGLNTEAFF	TGTGCCAGCAGCCTGACCCAGGGGTTGAACACTGAAGCTTTCTTT
TRBJ1-1	TRBV21-1	once	-	CASSKKSRTGARNTEAFF	TGTGCCAGCAGCAAAAAGAGTCGAACGGGTGCTCGGAACACTGAAGCTTTCTTT
TRBJ1-6	TRBV25-1	-	-	CASTAGSSYNSPLHF	TGTGCCAGCACAGCCGGGAGCTCCTATAATTCACCCCTCCACTTT
TRBJ1-2	TRBV24-1	-	TRBD1	CATSDGQGYGYTF	TGTGCCACCAGTGATGGACAGGGATATGGCTACACCTTC
TRBJ1-5	TRBV6-6	-	-	CASSRQVPSNSNQPQHF	TGTGCCAGCAGTCGACAGGTACCTTCGAATAGCAATCAGCCCCAGCATTTT
TRBJ2-2	TRBV7-2	-	-	CASRSTGSKTGELFF	TGTGCCAGCAGATCTACCGGGAGCAAAACCGGGGAGCTGTTTTTT
TRBJ1-3	TRBV7-3	-	-	CASSLTQGPGNTIYF	TGTGCCAGCAGCTTAACACAGGGCCCTGGAAACACCATATATTTT
TRBJ1-2	TRBV7-3	-	-	CASSPRSGYGYTF	TGTGCCAGCAGCCCTCGGTCAGGGTATGGCTACACCTTC
TRBJ2-5	TRBV18	once	-	CASSPRGLGETQYF	TGTGCCAGCTCACCTAGAGGACTGGGAGAGACCCAGTACTTC